The present T cell receptor (beta chain) was sequenced within a study of neurological immune-mediated disorders. This clonotype was counted ten times or more. Indicated time point: longitudinal time-point 2. TCRdb processed the 5' RACE reads anew with MiXCR; each CDR3 protein has one entry. The repertoire holds approximately 85,000 distinct CDR3 sequences, with over 10% as singletons. The sample comprised PBMCs. The sequence was collected from a female donor with HTLV-1-associated myelopathy (HAM/TSP).

The CDR3 DNA reads TGTGCCAGCAGTCGGCGGGGGGCGACAGATACGCAGTATTTT. Protein sequence: CASSRRGATDTQYF. The chain links TRBV28 to TRBJ2-3; 8 bases line up with TRBD2. Germline-derived CDR1 and CDR2 are MDHEN and SYDVKM. V shed 5 bases, J shed 3 bases, and the junction held 4 bases outside the gene matches. The CDR3 sequence is 14 residues long. The whole variable domain, filled in from reference TRBV28 and TRBJ2-3, reads DVKVTQSSRYLVKRTGEKVFLECVQDMDHENMFWYRQDPGLGLRLIYFSYDVKMKEKGDIPEGYSVSREKKERFSLILESASTNQTSMYLCASSRRGATDTQYFGPGTRLTVL.